The 31 T cell receptor beta chains below all came from one sample that was sequenced in a study of blood T cell repertoires in COVID-19. Using immunoSEQ multiplex PCR, the repertoire was profiled, and TCRdb retains in-frame clones only, with some absent. The sample records about 100,000 clones, 91% being singletons. Sequencing was done on a sample of peripheral blood. The receptor set was obtained from a man aged 50-60 years with active COVID-19.

The rearrangement joins TRBV11-3 to TRBJ1-1; 7 bases align to TRBD1. The germline V gene encodes CDR1 SGHNT and CDR2 YENEEA. CDR3 length: 15 amino acids. V lost 4 bases to trimming and J lost 0 bases; unmatched junction nucleotides: 5. DNA of the CDR3: TGTGCCAGCAGCTACCGGGACAGCATGAACACTGAAGCTTTCTTT. It encodes CASSYRDSMNTEAFF. The whole variable domain, remainder taken from reference TRBV11-3 and TRBJ1-1, is EAGVVQSPRYKIIEKKQPVAFWCNPISGHNTLYWYLQNLGQGPELLIRYENEEAVDDSQLPKDRFSAERLKGVDSTLKIQPAELGDSAVYLCASSYRDSMNTEAFFGQGTRLTVV.

The chain employs TRBV10-1 and TRBJ2-2, with 10 nucleotides matching TRBD2. The CDR3 has 16 amino acids. Trimming cost V 3 bases and J 4 bases; bases outside gene matches: 5. Looked up from germline, CDR1 is WNHNN and CDR2 is SYGVQD (reference sequence). CDR3 region: CASSDAGLAATGELFF. The CDR3 nucleotides read TGCGCCAGCAGTGATGCCGGACTAGCGGCCACCGGGGAGCTGTTTTTT.

The CDR3 nucleotides are TGTGCCAGCAGTTCCCCCGGGGACTATGGCTACACCTTC. Its translation is CASSSPGDYGYTF. V usage is TRBV12-3 or TRBV12-4 and J usage is TRBJ1-2; no definite D call. Between the trimmed V and J ends, which lost 4 bases and 3 bases, there was a span of 9 bases. CDR3 length equals 13 residues.

The V and J genes are TRBV27 and TRBJ1-6; TRBD1 agrees at 12 bases. CDR3 length: 17 residues. V was pared by 5 bases and J by 8 bases, with 10 bases of the junction left unmatched. Germline assignment: CDR1 MNHEY and CDR2 SMNVEV (reference sequence). The CDR3 loop reads CASSTIRDRGLHSPLHF. CDR3 DNA sequence: TGTGCCAGCAGTACCATCCGGGACAGGGGGCTTCATTCACCCCTCCACTTT.

This clone was seen just once. V gene TRBV11-3 combines with J gene TRBJ1-2, with D uncertain. The germline CDR1 and CDR2 sequences are SGHNT and YENEEA. The CDR3 extends over 12 amino acids. Trimming removed 4 bases at V and 5 bases at J, with 8 bases between. In nucleotides, the CDR3 is TGTGCCAGCAGCTCCCGGGGATATGGCTACACCTTC. Translated: CASSSRGYGYTF.

The rearrangement joins TRBV5-4 to TRBJ1-2; D is unclear. The CDR3 consists of 12 residues. Trimming took 1 base from V and 7 from J, leaving 8 bases between them. CDR1 is SGHNT and CDR2 is YYREEE in the germline V gene (reference sequence). The CDR3 DNA is TGTGCCAGCAGCTTGACCTACTCTGGCTACACCTTC. This gives the protein CASSLTYSGYTF.

V gene TRBV6-1 combines with J gene TRBJ2-1; 9 bases align to TRBD2. CDR1 and CDR2 (germline): MNHNS, SASEGT. The CDR3 loop spans 16 amino acids. The junction had 4 bases not matched to a gene; V was cut back by 2 bases and J by 2 bases. This chain's CDR3 is CASSEFASGAYNEQFF. The CDR3 nucleotides are TGTGCCAGCAGTGAATTTGCTAGCGGGGCCTACAATGAGCAGTTCTTC.

The chain recombines TRBV19 with TRBJ2-3; 9 bases agree with TRBD2. Germline lookup yields CDR1 LNHDA and CDR2 SQIVND (reference sequence). This CDR3 is built from 15 residues. Trimming at V came to 3 bases and at J to 6 bases, leaving 7 bases not matched to a gene. This CDR3 reads CASSISSGGRDTQYF. CDR3 DNA sequence: TGTGCCAGTAGTATTTCCAGCGGGGGGAGGGATACGCAGTATTTT.

The rearrangement links TRBV7-8 to TRBJ2-3; 7 bases align to TRBD2. CDR1 is SGHVS, CDR2 FQNEAQ, per germline. The ends lost 4 bases at V and 1 base at J; junction bases unmatched: 8. The CDR3 is 16 amino acids. The DNA for the CDR3 is TGTGCCAGCAGCTCCCTAGCGGCTGGGGGCACAGATACGCAGTATTTT. Protein product: CASSSLAAGGTDTQYF.

The rearrangement joins TRBV12-5 to TRBJ2-7; 7 positions match TRBD2. Trimming at V came to 2 bases and at J to 2 bases, leaving 3 bases not matched to a gene. Per germline, CDR1 LGHNT and CDR2 FRNRAP. CDR3 length equals 14 residues. The CDR3 loop reads CASGLPGGAYEQYF. CDR3 in DNA: TGTGCTAGTGGTTTGCCGGGAGGCGCCTACGAGCAGTACTTC.

CDR3 sequence reads: CASSLRRDNYEQYF. The DNA of the CDR3 is TGTGCCAGCAGCTTGCGCCGGGACAACTACGAGCAGTACTTC. The V and J genes are TRBV5-5 and TRBJ2-7; D may be TRBD1 (6 bases). V was clipped by 1 base and J by 3 bases, with 11 bases between them. Germline CDR1 SGHKS, CDR2 YYEKEE (reference sequence). CDR3 length: 14 amino acids.

This chain joins TRBV3-1 (or the pseudogene TRBV3-2) and TRBJ2-2; weak D call: TRBD1 (6 bases). This CDR3 comprises 16 residues. Trimming cost V 4 bases and J 3 bases, with 15 bases left between them. Germline assignment: CDR1 LGHDT and CDR2 YNNKEL (reference sequence). The CDR3 here is CASSPRGLAYTGELFF. DNA of the CDR3: TGTGCCAGCAGCCCCAGGGGTCTAGCCTACACCGGGGAGCTGTTTTTT.

The genes are TRBV15 and TRBJ1-4; 7 bases match TRBD1. J lost 4 bases, V lost 5 bases, and 7 bases had no gene match. The CDR3 length is 15 residues. Germline lookup yields CDR1 LNHNV and CDR2 YYDKDF (reference sequence). CDR3 amino acids: CATSRRTGRNEKLFF. Here the CDR3 DNA reads TGTGCCACCAGCCGACGGACAGGACGTAATGAAAAACTGTTTTTT.

The chain is built from TRBV11-3 and TRBJ2-1; no reliable D call. V was trimmed by 5 bases and J by 5 bases, leaving 7 bases between them. CDR3 length equals 12 residues. Germline V CDR1 and CDR2: SGHNT, YENEEA. CDR3 in amino acids: CASSLKNNEQFF. In nucleotides, the CDR3 is TGTGCCAGCAGCCTAAAGAACAATGAGCAGTTCTTC.

The chain couples TRBV11-3 to TRBJ2-7, with 7 bases aligning to TRBD1. Germline CDR1 is SGHNT and CDR2 is YENEEA. The length of the CDR3 is 13 residues. V gave up 8 bases and J gave up 5 bases; unmatched junction bases: 9. The CDR3: CASALQGRNEQYV. CDR3 DNA sequence: TGTGCCAGCGCCCTACAGGGGCGAAACGAGCAGTACGTC.

V is TRBV25-1 and J is TRBJ2-1, with D possibly matching TRBD2 (5 bases). V lost 6 bases, J lost 7 bases, and 13 bases lay in between. This CDR3 has 13 amino acids. In germline, CDR1 is MGHDK, CDR2 SYGVNS. The chain's CDR3 is CASSVGTRNEQFF. CDR3 DNA: TGTGCCAGCAGCGTCGGTACTAGGAATGAGCAGTTCTTC.

V and J are TRBV6-6 and TRBJ2-7; 8 bases match TRBD2. Germline CDR1 is MNHNY and CDR2 is SVGAGI (reference sequence). This CDR3 region has 15 residues. J lost 2 bases, V lost 6 bases, and 9 bases had no gene match. Here the CDR3 DNA reads TGTGCCAGCAGCCAGGGACTAGGCGGGCCCTACGAGCAGTACTTC. Its protein is CASSQGLGGPYEQYF.

The chain joins TRBV11-3 to TRBJ2-1; TRBD2 might be the D (6 bases). The germline V gene encodes CDR1 SGHNT and CDR2 YENEEA. V shed 5 bases and J shed 0 bases, with 20 bases lying between them. This CDR3 region has 18 residues. The CDR3 reads CASSPSSRDFSSYNEQFF. CDR3 sequence (DNA): TGTGCCAGCAGCCCGTCGAGCAGGGACTTTAGCTCCTACAATGAGCAGTTCTTC.

The V gene is TRBV28, the J gene TRBJ2-7; D is undetermined. Germline V gene data show CDR1 as MDHEN and CDR2 as SYDVKM. The CDR3 consists of 14 residues. V was shortened by 2 bases and J by 0 bases, with 8 bases between the two germline ends. CDR3 nucleotide sequence: TGTGCCAGCAGTTTAAGCGCCCGCTCCTACGAGCAGTACGTC. It codes for CASSLSARSYEQYV.

V usage is TRBV4-1 and J usage is TRBJ2-3; 8 bases fit TRBD2. With V trimmed by 0 bases and J by 4 bases, 12 bases remained unmatched. Germline V gives CDR1 MGHRA, CDR2 YSYEKL. The CDR3 contains 18 residues. The chain's CDR3 is CASSQDPSRGVVPDTQYF. The DNA of the CDR3 is TGCGCCAGCAGCCAAGACCCGTCGCGGGGGGTGGTCCCAGATACGCAGTATTTT.

The V and J genes are TRBV5-1 and TRBJ1-1; D gene ambiguous. Germline V gives CDR1 SGHRS, CDR2 YFSETQ. The CDR3 contains 13 residues. The V end lost 4 bases, the J end lost 3 bases, and 10 bases lay between the germline ends. Here the CDR3 reads CASSTRRDTEAFF. The CDR3 DNA reads TGCGCCAGCAGCACTCGACGGGACACTGAAGCTTTCTTT.

This chain uses TRBV12-5 with TRBJ2-2; TRBD2 matches at 11 bases. V shed 5 bases and J 2 bases; nucleotides not matched to a gene: 4. The CDR3 is 16 amino acids. Germline lookup yields CDR1 LGHNT and CDR2 FRNRAP. CDR3 residues: CASGPGTSGNTGELFF. The CDR3 DNA sequence: TGTGCTAGTGGTCCCGGGACTAGCGGTAACACCGGGGAGCTGTTTTTT.

This chain connects TRBV10-1 to TRBJ2-5; possible D gene TRBD1, 5 bases. This CDR3 spans 15 amino acids. The V end lost 2 bases, the J end lost 4 bases, and 14 bases lay between the germline ends. Germline loops: CDR1 WNHNN, CDR2 SYGVQD (reference sequence). CDR3 residues: CASSEGKGDLETQYF. The CDR3 DNA reads TGCGCCAGCAGTGAGGGGAAAGGGGATTTAGAGACCCAGTACTTC.

This clone occurred a few times. This chain links TRBV6-2 or TRBV6-3 with TRBJ1-5; 7 bases agree with TRBD1. CDR3 length equals 15 residues. Germline-derived CDR1 and CDR2 are MNHEY and SVGEGT. The J segment lost 1 base and the V segment lost 5 bases, leaving 5 bases of the junction unmatched. CDR3 sequence: CASSLQQGSNQPQHF. The CDR3 coding sequence is TGTGCCAGCAGTCTCCAACAGGGGAGCAATCAGCCCCAGCATTTT.

This clone was seen only a few times. This chain's CDR3 is CASSIAGGTDTQYF. The CDR3 bases are TGTGCCAGTAGTATAGCAGGGGGAACAGATACGCAGTATTTT. The rearrangement joins TRBV19 to TRBJ2-3; 7 nucleotides match TRBD1. The germline gives CDR1 LNHDA, CDR2 SQIVND (reference sequence). With 1 base clipped from V and 3 bases from J, the junction kept 1 base outside the gene matches. The CDR3 totals 14 residues.

The chain has TRBV5-1 and TRBJ2-7, with 12 bases that match TRBD1. Germline CDR1 reads SGHRS; CDR2 reads YFSETQ. Trimming cost V 2 bases and J 6 bases; bases outside gene matches: 6. CDR3 length: 15 residues. The CDR3, as DNA: TGCGCCAGCAGCTTCTCCGGGACAGGGGGCTTCGAGCAGTACTTC. It codes for CASSFSGTGGFEQYF.

This chain connects TRBV6-5 to TRBJ2-3, with D possibly matching TRBD2 (6 bases). The CDR3 length is 16 residues. Germline V CDR1 and CDR2: MNHEY, SVGAGI. V gave up 0 bases and J gave up 0 bases, with 10 bases separating them. Here the CDR3 DNA reads TGTGCCAGCAGTTACTCGACTAGGGTGAGCACAGATACGCAGTATTTT. Amino acid sequence: CASSYSTRVSTDTQYF.

The CDR3 coding sequence is TGTGCCTGGAGTACATCCGAGCGGGGGACCCAGTACTTC. It encodes CAWSTSERGTQYF. The chain uses TRBV30 and TRBJ2-5, with TRBD2 matching over 7 bases. This CDR3 contains 13 residues. V shed 2 bases and J 7 bases; nucleotides not matched to a gene: 7. CDR1 and CDR2 from the germline V gene are GTSNPN and SVGIG (reference sequence).

In its sample, this clone was seen once. The rearrangement uses TRBV7-9 and TRBJ2-3, with TRBD2 matching over 7 bases. With 3 bases clipped from V and 4 bases from J, the junction kept 4 bases outside the gene matches. Germline CDR1 and CDR2: SEHNR and FQNEAQ (reference sequence). The CDR3 consists of 14 residues. The CDR3 here is CASSFSRGADTQYF. CDR3 coding DNA: TGTGCCAGCAGCTTTAGCCGGGGGGCAGATACGCAGTATTTT.

In the case of this clone: One end of the junction fails to match germline, which may point to a read error. The genes are TRBV12-3 or TRBV12-4 and TRBJ1-1; 8 bases align to TRBD1. This CDR3 is 12 amino acids long. CDR3 sequence (DNA): TGTGCCAGCAGTATTTACAGGGGGAACAAGGTCTTT. Translation: CASSIYRGNKVF.

This clone was counted a single time. The V call is TRBV9, the J call TRBJ2-2; D is ambiguous. The CDR3 is made up of 15 amino acids. Germline V gives CDR1 SGDLS, CDR2 YYNGEE. The V and J ends lost 0 bases and 1 base respectively, with 7 bases between them. The chain's CDR3 is CASSVGGVNTGELFF. DNA of the CDR3: TGTGCCAGCAGCGTAGGTGGAGTGAACACCGGGGAGCTGTTTTTT.